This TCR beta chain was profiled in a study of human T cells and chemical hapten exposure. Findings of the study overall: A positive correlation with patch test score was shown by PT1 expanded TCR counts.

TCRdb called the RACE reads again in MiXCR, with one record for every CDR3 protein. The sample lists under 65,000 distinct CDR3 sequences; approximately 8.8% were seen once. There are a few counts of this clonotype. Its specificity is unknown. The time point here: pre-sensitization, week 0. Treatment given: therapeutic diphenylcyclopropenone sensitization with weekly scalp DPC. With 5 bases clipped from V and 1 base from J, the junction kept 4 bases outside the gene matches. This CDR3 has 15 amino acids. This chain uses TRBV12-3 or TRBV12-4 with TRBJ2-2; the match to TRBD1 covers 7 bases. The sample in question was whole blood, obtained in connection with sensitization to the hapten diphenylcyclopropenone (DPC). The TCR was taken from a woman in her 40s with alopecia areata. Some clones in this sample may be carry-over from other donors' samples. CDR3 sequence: CASSGTARNTGELFF. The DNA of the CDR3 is TGTGCCAGCAGTGGGACAGCTCGGAACACCGGGGAGCTGTTTTTT.